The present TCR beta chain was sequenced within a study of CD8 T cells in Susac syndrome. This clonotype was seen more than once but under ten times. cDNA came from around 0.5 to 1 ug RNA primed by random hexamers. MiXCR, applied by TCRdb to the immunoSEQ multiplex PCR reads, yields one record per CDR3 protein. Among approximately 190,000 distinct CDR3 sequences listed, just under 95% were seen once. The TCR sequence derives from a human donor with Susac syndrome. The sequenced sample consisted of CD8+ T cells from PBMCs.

The CDR3 reads CASSPGDQTQYF. CDR3 in DNA: TGTGCCAGCAGCCCGGGGGACCAGACCCAGTACTTC. V usage is TRBV11-2 and J usage is TRBJ2-5, with D tentatively TRBD2 (6 bases). Trimming took 5 bases from V and 6 from J, leaving 10 bases between them. Germline assignment: CDR1 SGHAT and CDR2 FQNNGV. The CDR3 is 12 residues long. Using reference TRBV11-2 and TRBJ2-5 for the parts outside the CDR3, the full variable domain is EAGVAQSPRYKIIEKRQSVAFWCNPISGHATLYWYQQILGQGPKLLIQFQNNGVVDDSQLPKDRFSAERLKGVDSTLKIQPAKLEDSAVYLCASSPGDQTQYFGPGTRLLVL.